The 10 T cell receptor beta chains below were found in one sample sequenced in a study of spatial heterogeneity in lung cancer. Overall study findings and caveats: It was found that expanded intratumoral alpha and beta TCR counts tracked tumor mutation counts.

Their antigen targets remain unknown. Time point: sample taken at primary tumor resection. Each CDR3 protein gets one entry after TCRdb re-called the 5' RACE reads with MiXCR. The sample has over 6,000 distinct CDR3 sequences; 13% are singletons. The sample in question was lung tumor tissue, obtained at surgery. These receptors were obtained from a male donor with early-stage non-small cell lung cancer.

The chain uses TRBV18 and TRBJ2-3; D remains unclear. Trimming took 5 bases from V and 3 from J, leaving 6 bases between them. This CDR3 spans 12 amino acids. Germline CDR1 reads KGHSH; CDR2 reads LQKENI. Here the CDR3 reads CASSASTDTQYF. DNA of the CDR3: TGTGCCAGCTCAGCATCGACAGATACGCAGTATTTT.

The V and J genes are TRBV5-1 and TRBJ2-2; D not certain. Germline CDR1 reads SGHRS; CDR2 reads YFSETQ. V dropped 1 base and J dropped 3 bases, with 7 bases sitting between them. The CDR3 length is 14 residues. Here the CDR3 DNA reads TGCGCCAGCAGCTTGCAGGCGGACACCGGGGAGCTGTTTTTT. The encoded protein is CASSLQADTGELFF.

This clonotype was seen repeatedly, ten times or more. V gene TRBV2 combines with J gene TRBJ2-5; D remains unclear. The germline V and J ends were trimmed by 6 bases and 5 bases, with 7 bases remaining between them. This CDR3 has 11 amino acids. Germline CDR1 and CDR2: SNHLY and FYNNEI. CDR3 DNA: TGTGCCAGCAGGTCATGGGAGACCCAGTACTTC. It translates to CASRSWETQYF.

In its sample, this clonotype was seen many times. A much more abundant neighbour one base away suggests this may be a read error. The chain joins TRBV12-3 or TRBV12-4 to TRBJ1-4; D unresolved. The CDR3 consists of 14 residues. This CDR3 reads CVSSSSATNEKLFF. The DNA for the CDR3 is TGTGTCAGCAGTTCCAGTGCAACTAATGAAAAACTGTTTTTT.

This clonotype has at least ten counts. This chain joins TRBV27 and TRBJ1-5; TRBD1 aligns across 9 bases. Unmatched junction bases numbered 6, after V lost 7 bases and J lost 2 bases. The germline gives CDR1 MNHEY, CDR2 SMNVEV (reference sequence). This CDR3 spans 15 amino acids. The CDR3 loop reads CASNSRTGGNQPQHF. CDR3 DNA: TGTGCCAGCAATTCGCGGACAGGGGGCAATCAGCCCCAGCATTTT.

Judged by abundance, this clonotype is medium-sized. The chain links TRBV3-1 to TRBJ2-2; no clear D gene. CDR3 length equals 12 residues. The germline V gene has CDR1 LGHDT and CDR2 YNNKEL (reference sequence). Trimming cost V 2 bases and J 10 bases, with 8 bases left between them. The chain's CDR3 is CASSQNLPELFF. The CDR3 DNA reads as TGTGCCAGCAGCCAAAACCTGCCGGAGCTGTTTTTT.

This clonotype has a count of ten or more. CDR3 sequence reads: CASSESSSGTYEQYF. In DNA, the CDR3 is TGTGCCAGCAGTGAATCTTCTAGCGGTACCTACGAGCAGTACTTC. The rearrangement joins TRBV25-1 to TRBJ2-7, with 7 bases aligning to TRBD2. This CDR3 comprises 15 residues. Germline-derived CDR1 and CDR2 are MGHDK and SYGVNS. The V and J ends lost 1 base and 2 bases, in that order; junction bases with no gene match: 5.

In its sample, this clonotype is medium-sized (0.01 to 0.1%). The chain employs TRBV6-1 and TRBJ2-1; D is possibly TRBD1 (5 bases). Germline V gene sequence: CDR1 MNHNS, CDR2 SASEGT. CDR3 length: 17 amino acids. Between the trimmed V and J ends, which lost 2 bases and 4 bases, there was a span of 18 bases. The CDR3 region is CASSERFGRATYNEQFF. CDR3 nucleotides: TGTGCCAGCAGTGAACGGTTTGGCAGGGCAACTTACAATGAGCAGTTCTTC.

This clonotype was recorded at least ten times. The chain joins TRBV11-2 to TRBJ2-2; 8 positions match TRBD1. This CDR3 has 17 amino acids. V dropped 6 bases and J dropped 6; count of bases not matched to a gene: 15. Germline V gives CDR1 SGHAT, CDR2 FQNNGV. CDR3 protein: CASSYGTGGRMAGELFF. CDR3 sequence (DNA): TGTGCCAGCAGTTACGGGACAGGCGGCCGAATGGCCGGGGAGCTGTTTTTT.

In this sample, this clonotype turned up many times. CDR3 residues: CASSQKGNTEAFF. The CDR3 DNA follows: TGTGCCAGCAGCCAAAAGGGGAACACTGAAGCTTTCTTT. This sequence joins TRBV3-1 and TRBJ1-1; D remains unclear. V lost 2 bases and J 1 base, leaving 5 bases between the germline ends. Germline values: CDR1 LGHDT, CDR2 YNNKEL (reference sequence). The CDR3 runs 13 residues.